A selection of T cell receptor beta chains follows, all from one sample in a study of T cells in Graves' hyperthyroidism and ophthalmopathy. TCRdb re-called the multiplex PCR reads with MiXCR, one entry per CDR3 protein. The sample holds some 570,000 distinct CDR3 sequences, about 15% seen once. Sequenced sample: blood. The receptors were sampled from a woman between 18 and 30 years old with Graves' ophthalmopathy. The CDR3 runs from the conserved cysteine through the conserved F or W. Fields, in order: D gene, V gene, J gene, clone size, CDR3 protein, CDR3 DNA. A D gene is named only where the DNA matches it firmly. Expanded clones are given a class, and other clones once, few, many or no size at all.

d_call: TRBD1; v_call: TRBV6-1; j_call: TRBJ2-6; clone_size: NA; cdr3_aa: CASPTTSTRTGASSGANVLTF; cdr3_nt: TGTGCCAGCCCGACCACATCAACCCGGACAGGGGCCTCCTCTGGGGCCAACGTCCTGACTTTC
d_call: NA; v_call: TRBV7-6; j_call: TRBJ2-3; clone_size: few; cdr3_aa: CASSSIADTQYF; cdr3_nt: TGTGCCAGCAGCTCTATAGCGGATACGCAGTATTTT
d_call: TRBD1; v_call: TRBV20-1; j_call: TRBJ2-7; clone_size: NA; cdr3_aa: CSAESTGQGDPYEQYF; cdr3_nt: TGCAGTGCAGAAAGTACGGGACAGGGGGACCCCTACGAGCAGTACTTC
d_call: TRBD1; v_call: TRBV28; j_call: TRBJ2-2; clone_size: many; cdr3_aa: CASSPTGGWSGELFF; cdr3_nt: TGTGCCAGCAGTCCGACAGGGGGCTGGTCCGGGGAGCTGTTTTTT
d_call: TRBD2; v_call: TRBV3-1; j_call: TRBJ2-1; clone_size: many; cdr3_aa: CASSSRVAGADEQFF; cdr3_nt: TGTGCCAGCAGCTCTCGGGTAGCGGGGGCGGATGAGCAGTTCTTC
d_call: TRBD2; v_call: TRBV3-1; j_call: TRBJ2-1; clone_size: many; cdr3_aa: CASSQDSRGGALSYNEQFF; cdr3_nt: TGTGCCAGCAGCCAAGATAGTCGGGGGGGGGCCCTATCCTACAATGAGCAGTTCTTC
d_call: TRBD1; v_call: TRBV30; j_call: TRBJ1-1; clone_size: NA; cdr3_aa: CAWTGQGSTEAFF; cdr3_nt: TGTGCCTGGACCGGACAGGGATCCACTGAAGCTTTCTTT
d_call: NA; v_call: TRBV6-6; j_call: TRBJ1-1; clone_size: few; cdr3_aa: CASSYSLYRERTEAFF; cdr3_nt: TGTGCCAGCAGTTACTCGCTTTACAGGGAAAGGACTGAAGCTTTCTTT
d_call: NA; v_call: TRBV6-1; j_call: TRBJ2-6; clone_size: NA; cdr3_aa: CASSRLPGAGANVLTF; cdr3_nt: TGTGCCAGCAGCCGCTTACCAGGAGCTGGGGCCAACGTCCTGACTTTC
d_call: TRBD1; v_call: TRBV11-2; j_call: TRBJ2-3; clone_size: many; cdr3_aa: CASSGRDRSDTQYF; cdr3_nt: TGTGCCAGCAGCGGCCGGGACAGATCAGATACGCAGTATTTT
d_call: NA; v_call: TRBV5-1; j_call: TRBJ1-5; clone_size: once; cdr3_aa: CASSSTPNSNQPQHF; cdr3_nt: TGCGCCAGCAGCTCGACACCGAATAGCAATCAGCCCCAGCATTTT
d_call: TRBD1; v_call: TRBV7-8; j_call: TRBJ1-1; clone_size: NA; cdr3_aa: CASSLVEGQGNTEAFF; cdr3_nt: TGTGCCAGCAGCTTAGTCGAAGGACAGGGAAACACTGAAGCTTTCTTT
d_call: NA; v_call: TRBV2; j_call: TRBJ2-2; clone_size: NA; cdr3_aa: CASSRQDTNTGELFF; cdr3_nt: TGTGCCAGCAGCCGGCAGGACACGAACACCGGGGAGCTGTTTTTT
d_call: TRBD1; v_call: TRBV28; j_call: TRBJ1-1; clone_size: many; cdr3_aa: CASSLDRGPEAFF; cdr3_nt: TGTGCCAGCAGCCTGGACAGGGGGCCTGAAGCTTTCTTT
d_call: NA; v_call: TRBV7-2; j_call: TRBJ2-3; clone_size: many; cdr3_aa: CASSRGGTKTDTQYF; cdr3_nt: TGTGCCAGCAGCAGGGGGGGGACTAAGACAGATACGCAGTATTTT
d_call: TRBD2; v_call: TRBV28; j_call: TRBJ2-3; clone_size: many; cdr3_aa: CASSLEREYTDTQYF; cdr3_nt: TGTGCCAGCAGCCTTGAGCGGGAGTACACAGATACGCAGTATTTT